The source of this TCR beta chain is a study of blood T cell repertoires in COVID-19. V lost 3 bases to trimming and J lost 5 bases; unmatched junction nucleotides: 6. In germline, CDR1 is KGHSH, CDR2 LQKENI. CDR3 length: 14 residues. Sequencing was performed with immunoSEQ multiplex PCR; in TCRdb, only in-frame clones are kept and a portion is missing. Of roughly 200,000 clones listed, 89% are singletons. Sequenced material: peripheral blood. The TCR sequence derives from a man aged 40-49 years with acute or convalescent COVID-19. The rearrangement joins TRBV18 to TRBJ2-5, with 7 bases fitting TRBD1. The DNA of the CDR3 is TGTGCCAGCTCACCGACAGGGATAGTCGAGACCCAGTACTTC. Amino acids: CASSPTGIVETQYF.